This TCR beta chain is from a study of blood T cell repertoires in COVID-19. This clone has only a few counts. The CDR3 is 17 residues long. Germline V gene lookup returns CDR1 KGHSY and CDR2 FQNENV. The trim removed 6 bases at V and 0 bases at J, leaving 11 bases unmatched. The study assigned cohorts using participant-reported clinical history. Per the original methods: Amplified reference gene primers provided the basis for estimating nucleated cell counts. Generated by immunoSEQ multiplex PCR, the TCRdb table keeps only in-frame clones and is missing some. V and J calls and clone size are as listed in that table; D and trimming were resolved from the DNA. The repertoire has about 290,000 clones, approximately 88% of them found once; the top ten carry 1.5% to 2%.

Sequenced material: PBMCs or T cells enriched from blood (not recorded which). This clonotype was obtained from a woman in her thirties or forties who had recovered from COVID-19. The chain carries TRBV16 and TRBJ1-3; 7 bases are a match to TRBD1. CDR3 DNA sequence: TGTGCCAGCAGACACACTACCCGGGACAGCTCTGGAAACACCATATATTTT. It is translated as CASRHTTRDSSGNTIYF. The full variable domain, completed using reference TRBV16 and TRBJ1-3, is GEEVAQTPKHLVRGEGQKAKLYCAPIKGHSYVFWYQQVLKNEFKFLISFQNENVFDETGMPKERFSAKCLPNSPCSLEIQATKLEDSAVYFCASRHTTRDSSGNTIYFGEGSWLTVV.